Below, 14 T cell receptor beta chains from the same sample are listed, as sequenced in a study of cytomegalovirus exposure and HLA in healthy donors. PCR employed 60 Vbeta and 13 Jbeta primers. Some clones are missing from TCRdb's copy, which holds only in-frame ones; the method was immunoSEQ multiplex PCR. The repertoire has around 67,000 clones, approximately 81% of them found once; the top ten carry about 8%. The sequenced sample was PBMCs. Every receptor here comes from a woman in her 30s in good health and CMV-seropositive.

This rearrangement joins TRBV6-6 to TRBJ1-2; TRBD1 might be the D (5 bases). The germline V gene has CDR1 MNHNY and CDR2 SVGAGI (reference sequence). The CDR3 has 13 residues. V was shortened by 2 bases and J by 7 bases, with 11 bases between the two germline ends. In DNA, the CDR3 is TGTGCCAGCAGTTACGCCAGGGCTCCTGGCTACACCTTC. This gives the protein CASSYARAPGYTF.

V gene TRBV19 combines with J gene TRBJ2-1, with 10 bases matching TRBD1. CDR1 is LNHDA and CDR2 is SQIVND in the germline V gene (reference sequence). There are 15 residues in the CDR3. After removal of 3 bases from V and 7 bases from J, the junction contained 6 bases not matched to a gene. The CDR3 sequence: CASSMTGGGRNEQFF. CDR3 bases: TGTGCCAGTAGTATGACAGGGGGCGGGCGAAATGAGCAGTTCTTC.

The chain links TRBV2 to TRBJ2-5, with a weak D call TRBD2 (5 bases). CDR1 and CDR2 from the germline V gene are SNHLY and FYNNEI. V was shortened by 4 bases and J by 5 bases, with 17 bases between the two germline ends. The CDR3 is made up of 15 amino acids. CDR3 residues: CASSVKGLGFETQYF. The CDR3, as DNA: TGTGCCAGCAGTGTAAAAGGACTTGGTTTTGAGACCCAGTACTTC.

The rearrangement uses TRBV7-6 and TRBJ2-7, with 11 bases fitting TRBD1. Germline-derived CDR1 and CDR2 are SGHVS and FNYEAQ. The CDR3 covers 14 residues. Trimming at V came to 5 bases and at J to 2 bases, leaving 2 bases not matched to a gene. This CDR3 is CASSQGQGAYEQYF. The CDR3 DNA reads as TGTGCCAGCAGCCAGGGACAGGGGGCCTACGAGCAGTACTTC.

This clone was seen ten or more times. The V gene is TRBV21-1, the J gene TRBJ1-4; whether TRBD1, the table's D call, matches the DNA was not checked. TRBV21-1 is shown as a pseudogene. The CDR3 has 14 residues. CDR3 DNA: TGTGCCAGCAGCAAAGGGACAGGTAATGAAAAACTGTTTTTT. It specifies CASSKGTGNEKLFF.

The genes are TRBV9 and TRBJ2-2, with TRBD2 matching 12 bases. With 0 bases clipped from V and 6 bases from J, the junction kept 9 bases outside the gene matches. This CDR3 spans 18 amino acids. Germline V gene lookup returns CDR1 SGDLS and CDR2 YYNGEE. The CDR3 reads CASSVDTATSGSAGELFF. The CDR3, as DNA: TGTGCCAGCAGCGTAGACACGGCGACTAGCGGGAGCGCCGGGGAGCTGTTTTTT.

V gene TRBV15 combines with J gene TRBJ1-2, with D possibly matching TRBD1 (6 bases). The CDR3 is made up of 14 amino acids. Germline V gene lookup returns CDR1 LNHNV and CDR2 YYDKDF (reference sequence). Trimming took off 5 bases at V and 3 bases at J, with 13 bases between the two ends. The CDR3 spells CATSLQGSDYGYTF. The CDR3 DNA reads TGTGCCACCAGCCTACAGGGAAGCGACTATGGCTACACCTTC.

This chain links TRBV5-1 with TRBJ2-4, with 10 bases identical to TRBD1. There are 18 residues in the CDR3. Unmatched junction bases numbered 14, after V lost 1 base and J lost 7 bases. Germline lookup yields CDR1 SGHRS and CDR2 YFSETQ. The CDR3 nucleotides read TGCGCCAGCAGCTTGCGCCCGGGACAGGGGATGGTGGTGAACATTCAGTACTTC. Translation: CASSLRPGQGMVVNIQYF.

The chain couples TRBV2 to TRBJ2-2; 8 nucleotides agree with TRBD1. The CDR3 consists of 15 residues. J gave up 1 base and V 6 bases, and 4 bases lay outside the gene matches. From germline, CDR1 is SNHLY and CDR2 FYNNEI. This chain's CDR3 is CASRLDRGNTGELFF. CDR3 DNA: TGTGCCAGCAGGCTTGACAGGGGGAACACCGGGGAGCTGTTTTTT.

The chain combines TRBV2 with TRBJ2-3; 11 positions agree with TRBD2. CDR3 length: 16 amino acids. In germline, CDR1 is SNHLY, CDR2 FYNNEI. V lost 5 bases, J lost 0 bases, and 4 bases stayed unmatched. CDR3 sequence reads: CASSPTSGTSTDTQYF. The CDR3 DNA sequence: TGTGCCAGCAGTCCGACTAGCGGGACTAGCACAGATACGCAGTATTTT.

The J gene is TRBJ2-5, the V gene TRBV7-2, with 8 bases matching TRBD2. V lost 7 bases to trimming and J lost 1 base; unmatched junction nucleotides: 8. The CDR3 extends over 15 amino acids. Germline CDR1 and CDR2: SGHTA and FQGNSA. DNA for the CDR3: TGTGCCAGCATCTTGGGTAGCGGGGTCCAAGAGACCCAGTACTTC. Its protein product is CASILGSGVQETQYF.

The chain uses TRBV18 and TRBJ2-3; 7 bases line up with TRBD1. The CDR3 spans 15 residues. Trimming took 3 bases from V and 4 from J; bases not matched to a gene: 7. Per the germline V gene, CDR1 is KGHSH and CDR2 is LQKENI. The CDR3 DNA is TGTGCCAGCTCACCCCTAGGGGGCTTACCAGATACGCAGTATTTT. This translates into CASSPLGGLPDTQYF.

The chain recombines TRBV29-1 with TRBJ2-5; D ambiguous. The CDR3 is 10 amino acids. Trimming pared 5 bases from V and 4 bases from J, leaving 5 bases between. Germline V gene lookup returns CDR1 SQVTM and CDR2 ANQGSEA. CDR3 protein: CSVRGETQYF. In nucleotides, the CDR3 is TGCAGCGTTCGAGGAGAGACCCAGTACTTC. The variable domain in full, completed from reference TRBV29-1 and TRBJ2-5, reads SAVISQKPSRDICQRGTSLTIQCQVDSQVTMMFWYRQQPGQSLTLIATANQGSEATYESGFVIDKFPISRPNLTFSTLTVSNMSPEDSSIYLCSVRGETQYFGPGTRLLVL.

The chain links TRBV9 to TRBJ2-3, with D possibly TRBD2 on 6 matching bases. The V gene's germline CDR1 is SGDLS and CDR2 YYNGEE. The CDR3 runs to 14 residues. Trimming removed 3 bases at V and 2 bases at J, with 10 bases between. As DNA, the CDR3 is TGTGCCAGCAGCGCTAGCGCCCACACAGATACGCAGTATTTT. Translating it yields CASSASAHTDTQYF. The full variable domain, with the rest looked up from reference TRBV9 and TRBJ2-3, is DSGVTQTPKHLITATGQRVTLRCSPRSGDLSVYWYQQSLDQGLQFLIQYYNGEERAKGNILERFSAQQFPDLHSELNLSSLELGDSALYFCASSASAHTDTQYFGPGTRLTVL.